This T cell receptor beta chain was observed in a study of T cell responses to AZD1222 COVID-19 vaccine. Study findings and constraints: Donors were mostly white British, more females; clonal diversity possibly underestimated.

Assay used: immunoSEQ multiplex PCR; TCRdb lists only in-frame clones, some missing. The data contain tens of thousands of clones, 80% to 85% of them singletons. Comments on this clone: The antigen is not known. The CDR3 does not end in the conserved phenylalanine or tryptophan, so this is likely a read error. It is unclear where the CDR3 begins or ends on the DNA, so no DNA is shown, and the CDR3 is as TCRdb lists it.

The CDR3 has 10 residues if both end residues are counted. The germline gives CDR1 LNHNV, CDR2 YYDKDF (reference sequence). The sample here was peripheral blood, taken 28 days after the second AZD1222 dose. This sequence was found in an adult who received the AZD1222 COVID-19 vaccine. The chain uses TRBV15 and TRBJ2-7; the table gives TRBD2 as D, unverified against the DNA. CDR3 residues: CATSRDRSPG.